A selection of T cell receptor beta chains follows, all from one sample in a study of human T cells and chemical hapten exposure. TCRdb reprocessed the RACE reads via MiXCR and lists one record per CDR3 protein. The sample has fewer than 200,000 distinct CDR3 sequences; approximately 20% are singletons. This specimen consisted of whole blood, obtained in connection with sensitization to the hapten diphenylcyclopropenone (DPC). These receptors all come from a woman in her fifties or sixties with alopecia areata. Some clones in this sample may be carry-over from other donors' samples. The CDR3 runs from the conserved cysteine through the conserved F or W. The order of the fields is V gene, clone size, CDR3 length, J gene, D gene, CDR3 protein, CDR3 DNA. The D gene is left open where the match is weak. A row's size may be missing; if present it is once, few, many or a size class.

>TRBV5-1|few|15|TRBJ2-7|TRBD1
CASSPGTGVSYEQYF
TGCGCCAGCAGCCCCGGGACAGGGGTTTCCTACGAGCAGTACTTC
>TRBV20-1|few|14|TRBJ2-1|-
CSARDWERYNEQFF
TGCAGTGCTAGAGATTGGGAAAGGTACAATGAGCAGTTCTTC
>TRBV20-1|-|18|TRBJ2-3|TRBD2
CSAFSPRLAGGPLDTQYF
TGCAGTGCTTTCTCGCCTAGACTAGCGGGAGGGCCCTTAGATACGCAGTATTTT
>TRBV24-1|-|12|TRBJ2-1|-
CVTTKRGPEQFF
TGTGTCACCACCAAGAGGGGTCCTGAGCAGTTCTTC
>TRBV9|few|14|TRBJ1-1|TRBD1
CASSEGTGNTEAFF
TGTGCCAGCAGCGAGGGGACAGGGAACACTGAAGCTTTCTTT
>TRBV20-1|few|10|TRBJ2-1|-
CSAIYNEQFF
TGCAGTGCTATTTACAATGAGCAGTTCTTC
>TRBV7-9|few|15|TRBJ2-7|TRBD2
CASSLVSSGTGEQYF
TGTGCCAGCAGCTTAGTCTCTAGCGGGACTGGTGAGCAGTACTTC
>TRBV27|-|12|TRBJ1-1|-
CASSPRGHESFF
TGTGCCAGCAGTCCCAGGGGCCACGAATCTTTCTTT
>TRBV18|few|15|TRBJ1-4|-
CASSPRRGTNEKLFF
TGTGCCAGCTCACCACGGCGGGGGACTAATGAAAAACTGTTTTTT
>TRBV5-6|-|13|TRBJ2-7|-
CASSPDRSHEQYF
TGTGCCAGCAGTCCCGACAGGTCTCACGAGCAGTACTTC
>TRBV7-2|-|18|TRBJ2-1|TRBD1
CASSLFPLNRGIYNEQFF
TGTGCCAGCAGCTTATTCCCCTTGAACAGGGGAATCTACAATGAGCAGTTCTTC
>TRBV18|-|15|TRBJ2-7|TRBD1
CASSRQGIGTYEQYF
TGTGCCAGCTCACGACAGGGGATAGGAACCTACGAGCAGTACTTC
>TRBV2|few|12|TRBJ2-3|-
CASSENGRAQYF
TGTGCCAGCAGTGAAAACGGGCGGGCGCAGTATTTT
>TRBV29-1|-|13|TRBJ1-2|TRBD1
CSAGEQGSWGYTF
TGCAGCGCGGGGGAACAGGGGAGCTGGGGCTACACCTTC
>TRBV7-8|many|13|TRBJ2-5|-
CASSPRPQETQYF
TGTGCCAGCAGCCCCCGCCCCCAAGAGACCCAGTACTTC
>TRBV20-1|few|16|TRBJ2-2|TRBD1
CSARPGTGFGTGELFF
TGCAGTGCCCGTCCCGGGACAGGGTTTGGCACCGGGGAGCTGTTTTTT
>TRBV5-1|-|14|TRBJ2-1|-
CASSLTGPFNEQFF
TGCGCCAGCAGCTTGACAGGCCCCTTCAATGAGCAGTTCTTC
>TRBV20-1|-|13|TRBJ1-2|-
CSASDQGLYGYTF
TGCAGTGCTAGTGATCAGGGCCTTTATGGCTACACCTTC
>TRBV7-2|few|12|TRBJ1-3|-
CASSSIGVTIYF
TGTGCCAGCAGCTCAATCGGGGTAACCATATATTTT
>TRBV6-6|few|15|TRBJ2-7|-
CASSYSPAGAYEQYF
TGTGCCAGCAGTTACTCCCCCGCAGGGGCCTACGAGCAGTACTTC
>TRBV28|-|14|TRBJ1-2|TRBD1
CASSTTGVYYGYTF
TGTGCCAGCAGCACGACAGGGGTTTACTATGGCTACACCTTC
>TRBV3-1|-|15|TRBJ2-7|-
CASSTLLASYYEQYF
TGTGCCAGCAGCACCCTTTTAGCGAGTTACTACGAGCAGTACTTC
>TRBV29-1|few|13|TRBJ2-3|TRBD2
CSVRGGPVDTQYF
TGCAGCGTTCGGGGGGGCCCCGTGGATACGCAGTATTTT
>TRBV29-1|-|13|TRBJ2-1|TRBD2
CSGRLAGDNEQFF
TGCAGCGGGCGACTAGCGGGGGACAATGAGCAGTTCTTC
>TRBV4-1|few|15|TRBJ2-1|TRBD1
CASSQDGTGRDEQFF
TGCGCCAGCAGCCAAGATGGGACAGGGAGGGATGAGCAGTTCTTC
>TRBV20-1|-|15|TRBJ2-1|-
CSARDPSRSYNEQFF
TGCAGTGCTAGAGATCCGAGCAGGAGCTACAATGAGCAGTTCTTC
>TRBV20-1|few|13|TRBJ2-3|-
CSAYETSTDTQYF
TGCAGTGCTTACGAGACCAGCACAGATACGCAGTATTTT
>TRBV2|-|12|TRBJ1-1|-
CASGRDPREAFF
TGTGCCAGCGGCCGGGACCCCCGTGAAGCTTTCTTT
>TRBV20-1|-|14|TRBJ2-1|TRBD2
CSALGLAGYNEQFF
TGCAGTGCTTTGGGACTAGCGGGTTACAATGAGCAGTTCTTC
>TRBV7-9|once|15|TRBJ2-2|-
CASSLVFENTGELFF
TGTGCCAGCAGCTTAGTCTTTGAGAACACCGGGGAGCTGTTTTTT
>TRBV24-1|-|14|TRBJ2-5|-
CATSDPTKQETQYF
TGTGCCACCAGTGACCCGACTAAACAAGAGACCCAGTACTTC
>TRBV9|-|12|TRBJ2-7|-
CASSVDVGEQYF
TGTGCCAGCAGCGTAGACGTTGGGGAGCAGTACTTC
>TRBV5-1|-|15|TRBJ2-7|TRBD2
CASSRGGGSTYEQYF
TGCGCCAGCAGCCGGGGGGGCGGGAGTACCTACGAGCAGTACTTC
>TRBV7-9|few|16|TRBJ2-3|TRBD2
CASSLNLAGAEDTQYF
TGTGCCAGCAGCTTAAATCTAGCGGGAGCTGAAGATACGCAGTATTTT
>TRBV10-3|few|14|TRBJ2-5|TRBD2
CAAAASGGEETQYF
TGTGCCGCCGCCGCTAGCGGAGGGGAAGAGACCCAGTACTTC
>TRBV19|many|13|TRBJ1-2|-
CASSMRVWDGYTF
TGTGCCAGTAGTATGCGGGTGTGGGATGGCTACACCTTC
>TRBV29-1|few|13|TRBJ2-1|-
CSVEARWLHEQFF
TGCAGCGTTGAAGCTCGGTGGCTTCATGAGCAGTTCTTC
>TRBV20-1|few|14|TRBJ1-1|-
CSATPGGFGTEAFF
TGCAGTGCTACCCCGGGGGGTTTTGGCACTGAAGCTTTCTTT
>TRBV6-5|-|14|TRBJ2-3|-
CASKTGQFTDTQYF
TGTGCCAGCAAAACAGGACAGTTCACAGATACGCAGTATTTT
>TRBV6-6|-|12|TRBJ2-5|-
CASTGVRETQYF
TGTGCCAGCACGGGGGTCCGAGAGACCCAGTACTTC
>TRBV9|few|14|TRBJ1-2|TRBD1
CASTTGTGVYGYTF
TGTGCCAGCACAACCGGGACAGGGGTCTATGGCTACACCTTC
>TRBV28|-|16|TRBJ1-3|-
CASSLPGPSSGNTIYF
TGTGCCAGCAGTTTACCCGGACCCAGCTCTGGAAACACCATATATTTT
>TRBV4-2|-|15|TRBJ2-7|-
CASSQEGIQGGEQYF
TGTGCCAGCAGCCAAGAGGGAATCCAGGGAGGCGAGCAGTACTTC
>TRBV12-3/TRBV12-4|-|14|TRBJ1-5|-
CASSMDTSNQPQHF
TGTGCCAGCAGCATGGACACAAGCAATCAGCCCCAGCATTTT
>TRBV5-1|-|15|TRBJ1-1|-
CASSLSDGLNTEAFF
TGCGCCAGCAGCTTGAGCGACGGTTTGAACACTGAAGCTTTCTTT
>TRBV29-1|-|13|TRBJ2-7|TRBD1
CSVETGQGVEQYF
TGCAGCGTTGAAACGGGACAGGGGGTGGAGCAGTACTTC
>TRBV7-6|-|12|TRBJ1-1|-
CASSPPKGEAFF
TGTGCCAGCAGCCCCCCGAAGGGGGAAGCTTTCTTT
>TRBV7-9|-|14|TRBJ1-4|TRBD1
CASSFDRVNEKLFF
TGTGCCAGCAGCTTCGACAGGGTGAATGAAAAACTGTTTTTT
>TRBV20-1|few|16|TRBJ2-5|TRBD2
CSATRTSGRVQETQYF
TGCAGTGCTACCCGGACTAGCGGGAGGGTCCAAGAGACCCAGTACTTC
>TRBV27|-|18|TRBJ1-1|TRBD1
CASSTQKGDRGMNTEAFF
TGTGCCAGCAGTACCCAGAAGGGGGACAGGGGCATGAACACTGAAGCTTTCTTT
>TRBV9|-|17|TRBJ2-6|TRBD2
CASSLPLAGGGANVLTF
TGTGCCAGCAGCCTACCACTAGCGGGAGGTGGGGCCAACGTCCTGACTTTC
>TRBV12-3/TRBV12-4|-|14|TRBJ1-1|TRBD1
CASRQGQGNTEAFF
TGTGCCAGCAGGCAGGGACAGGGGAACACTGAAGCTTTCTTT
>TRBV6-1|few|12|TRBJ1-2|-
CASSESIYGYTF
TGTGCCAGCAGTGAAAGCATCTATGGCTACACCTTC
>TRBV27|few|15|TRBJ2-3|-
CASSLGAVGADTQYF
TGTGCCAGCAGCCTCGGGGCAGTGGGCGCAGATACGCAGTATTTT